A selection of T cell receptor beta chains follows, all from one sample in a study of metastatic and nonmetastatic thyroid tumors. With MiXCR, TCRdb reprocessed the PCR reads. The data hold roughly 38,000 clones, with about 12% observed a single time. Input material: blood. The receptors were sampled from a male donor with papillary thyroid cancer or a benign thyroid nodule (not recorded which). Some clones in this sample may be carry-over from other donors' samples. The CDR3 runs from the conserved cysteine through the conserved F or W. A D gene is named only where the DNA matches it firmly. Clone size is stated in some rows and not others, as once, few, many or a class when expanded.

D: .; V: TRBV6-1; size: many; J: TRBJ2-5; DNA: TGTGCCAGCAGTTCGCCGGGACTCACAGAGACCCAGTACTTC; CDR3: CASSSPGLTETQYF
D: .; V: TRBV20-1; size: many; J: TRBJ1-2; DNA: TGCAGTGCTAGAGGAGGGAACTATGGCTACACCTTC; CDR3: CSARGGNYGYTF
D: TRBD2; V: TRBV5-1; size: many; J: TRBJ2-1; DNA: TGCGCCAGCAGCTGGACTAGCGGGAGCCGATACAATGAGCAGTTCTTC; CDR3: CASSWTSGSRYNEQFF
D: TRBD1; V: TRBV6-5; size: many; J: TRBJ2-1; DNA: TGTGCCAGCAGTTACTCGGTGGCGGACAGGGGTACCAATGAGCAGTTCTTC; CDR3: CASSYSVADRGTNEQFF
D: .; V: TRBV9; size: many; J: TRBJ2-7; DNA: TGTGCCAGCAGCCCCCGGGGGAGGTTGAGGAAAGGAACATACGAGCAGTACTTC; CDR3: CASSPRGRLRKGTYEQYF
D: .; V: TRBV28; size: many; J: TRBJ2-7; DNA: TGTGCCAGCAGTAACGGAGGGGGCTACTACGAGCAGTACTTC; CDR3: CASSNGGGYYEQYF
D: .; V: TRBV13; size: many; J: TRBJ2-7; DNA: TGTGCCAGCAGCCAGGGGTTTGAATTCGGACGGCCCAGAAACTCCTACGAGCAGTACTTC; CDR3: CASSQGFEFGRPRNSYEQYF
D: .; V: TRBV5-1; size: .; J: TRBJ2-3; DNA: TGCGCCAGCAGCCACGAGCGGGCCTACTCCTACGAGCAGTATTTT; CDR3: CASSHERAYSYEQYF
D: .; V: TRBV28; size: .; J: TRBJ1-6; DNA: TGTGCCAGCACCTGGGTCCCCGTCCACTTT; CDR3: CASTWVPVHF
D: .; V: TRBV6-5; size: medium-sized; J: TRBJ1-5; DNA: TGTGCCAGCAGTTACTCCAGCGGACAGCCCCAGCATTTT; CDR3: CASSYSSGQPQHF
D: .; V: TRBV20-1; size: many; J: TRBJ2-2; DNA: TGCAGTGCTAGAAGGACAGATTCGGACACCGGGGAGCTGTTTTTT; CDR3: CSARRTDSDTGELFF
D: .; V: TRBV7-2; size: many; J: TRBJ2-3; DNA: TGTGCCAGCAGCTCGAGAAACAGGGCCCTGACAGATACGCAGTATTTT; CDR3: CASSSRNRALTDTQYF
D: .; V: TRBV7-2; size: many; J: TRBJ2-7; DNA: TGTGCCAGCAGCTTCCAAGGGGGACCGGCGAACGAGCAGTACTTC; CDR3: CASSFQGGPANEQYF
D: TRBD2; V: TRBV10-3; size: many; J: TRBJ2-7; DNA: TGTGCCATCAGTAGGACTAGCGGCAGCGAGCAGTACTTC; CDR3: CAISRTSGSEQYF
D: .; V: TRBV30; size: many; J: TRBJ1-1; DNA: TGTGCCTGGAACTGGGACACCCGAGGGACTGAAGCTTTCTTT; CDR3: CAWNWDTRGTEAFF
D: .; V: TRBV10-2; size: many; J: TRBJ1-2; DNA: TGCGCCAGCGGTACTAACGGGGTCTATGGCTACACCTTC; CDR3: CASGTNGVYGYTF
D: TRBD1; V: TRBV20-1; size: many; J: TRBJ2-3; DNA: TGCAGTGCTACTATGCGGACAGGGGGCGGCACAGATACGCAGTATTTT; CDR3: CSATMRTGGGTDTQYF
D: .; V: TRBV2; size: many; J: TRBJ2-5; DNA: TGTGCCAGCAGTTGGAGCCTACAAGAGACCCAGTACTTC; CDR3: CASSWSLQETQYF
D: .; V: TRBV9; size: many; J: TRBJ2-7; DNA: TGTGCCAGCAGCACGCGACCGGGGTCCTACGAGCAGTACTTC; CDR3: CASSTRPGSYEQYF
D: TRBD1; V: TRBV11-2; size: .; J: TRBJ2-5; DNA: TGTGCCAGCAGCTCCCGCAGGGACAGCCTACAAGAGACCCAGTACTTC; CDR3: CASSSRRDSLQETQYF
D: TRBD1; V: TRBV20-1; size: many; J: TRBJ1-1; DNA: TGCAGTGCTAGGAAATCTGGGACAGGGCGGAACACTGAAGCTTTCTTT; CDR3: CSARKSGTGRNTEAFF
D: TRBD1; V: TRBV28; size: few; J: TRBJ2-1; DNA: TGTGCCAGCAAGAACGTACAGGGGGGCCGCTCCTACAATGAGCAGTTCTTC; CDR3: CASKNVQGGRSYNEQFF
D: .; V: TRBV12-3/TRBV12-4; size: .; J: TRBJ1-1; DNA: TGTGCCAGCAGCCCCCATGTGGCCCCCGTAGAAGCTTTCTTT; CDR3: CASSPHVAPVEAFF
D: .; V: TRBV27; size: medium-sized; J: TRBJ2-7; DNA: TGTGCCAGCAGTTTCACGACAGGACTGGGTGAGCAGTACTTC; CDR3: CASSFTTGLGEQYF
D: TRBD2; V: TRBV20-1; size: many; J: TRBJ2-7; DNA: TGCAGTGCTCGTAGCGGGCGCTACTCCTACGAGCAGTACTTC; CDR3: CSARSGRYSYEQYF
D: .; V: TRBV6-1; size: medium-sized; J: TRBJ1-1; DNA: TGTGCCAGCAGTGAGGAGGGGTACACTGAAGCTTTCTTT; CDR3: CASSEEGYTEAFF
D: .; V: TRBV4-2; size: many; J: TRBJ2-2; DNA: TGTGCCAGCAGCCAAGCCGCCGGGGAGCTGTTTTTT; CDR3: CASSQAAGELFF
D: .; V: TRBV30; size: many; J: TRBJ2-3; DNA: TGTGCCTGGAGTGTAGGAGATACGCAGTATTTT; CDR3: CAWSVGDTQYF
D: .; V: TRBV24-1; size: many; J: TRBJ2-3; DNA: TGTGCCACCGCGACACGTCAGGGCACAGATACGCAGTATTTT; CDR3: CATATRQGTDTQYF
D: TRBD1; V: TRBV28; size: few; J: TRBJ1-1; DNA: TGTGCCAGCAGCTCTCACTCCGGGGCAGGGGGTACAGCTTTCTTT; CDR3: CASSSHSGAGGTAFF
D: TRBD2; V: TRBV6-1; size: many; J: TRBJ2-1; DNA: TGTGCCAGCAGTGACATAGCGGGAGACCGGGATGAGCAGTTCTTC; CDR3: CASSDIAGDRDEQFF
D: .; V: TRBV9; size: many; J: TRBJ2-5; DNA: TGTGCCAGCAGCGCCCCGGAGGAGACCCAGTACTTC; CDR3: CASSAPEETQYF
D: .; V: TRBV6-2/TRBV6-3; size: .; J: TRBJ1-5; DNA: TGTGGCAGCAGTTTGGGCCGGGACCTCAATCAGCCCCAGCATTTT; CDR3: CGSSLGRDLNQPQHF
D: TRBD1; V: TRBV29-1; size: many; J: TRBJ1-1; DNA: TGCAGCGTAGCCAGGGGGGAGGAAGCTTTCTTT; CDR3: CSVARGEEAFF
D: .; V: TRBV6-2/TRBV6-3; size: many; J: TRBJ2-1; DNA: TGTGCCCGCGCGCTAGGGGGACTTCACAATGAGCAGTTCTTC; CDR3: CARALGGLHNEQFF
D: .; V: TRBV7-2; size: many; J: TRBJ2-2; DNA: TGTGCCAGCAGCTTAGCTGCAAACACCGGGGAGCTGTTTTTT; CDR3: CASSLAANTGELFF
D: .; V: TRBV6-2/TRBV6-3; size: many; J: TRBJ2-1; DNA: TGTGCCAGCAGTTTCACCTCAGGGGGGTACAATGAGCAGTTCTTC; CDR3: CASSFTSGGYNEQFF
D: .; V: TRBV20-1; size: many; J: TRBJ2-5; DNA: TGCAGTGCTATCAGGGGAGAAGAGACCCAGTACTTC; CDR3: CSAIRGEETQYF
D: TRBD1; V: TRBV24-1; size: .; J: TRBJ2-2; DNA: TGTGCCACCAGTGACCACTGGACAGGGACCACCGGAGAGCTGTTTTTT; CDR3: CATSDHWTGTTGELFF
D: TRBD2; V: TRBV6-5; size: many; J: TRBJ2-3; DNA: TGTGCCAGCAGTTACTCGATGACTAGCGGGGTCACAGATACGCAGTATTTT; CDR3: CASSYSMTSGVTDTQYF
D: .; V: TRBV20-1; size: many; J: TRBJ2-1; DNA: TGCAGTGCTCCTCGACCCGACAGCCCGTACAATGAGCAGTTCTTC; CDR3: CSAPRPDSPYNEQFF
D: .; V: TRBV4-1; size: many; J: TRBJ1-1; DNA: TGCGCCAGCAGCCAAGATTTTGCGATTGGGGGGAGGGGTGAAGCTTTCTTT; CDR3: CASSQDFAIGGRGEAFF
D: TRBD1; V: TRBV27; size: many; J: TRBJ1-2; DNA: TGTGCCAGCAGCGGACAGGGGACCTATGGCTACACCTTC; CDR3: CASSGQGTYGYTF
D: .; V: TRBV10-2; size: many; J: TRBJ2-2; DNA: TGCGCCAGCAGTGAAAATCCTGGCACCGGGGAGCTGTTTTTT; CDR3: CASSENPGTGELFF
D: .; V: TRBV6-4; size: many; J: TRBJ2-3; DNA: TGTGCCAGCAGCAACAGGGTGACAGATACGCAGTATTTT; CDR3: CASSNRVTDTQYF
D: TRBD2; V: TRBV11-2; size: many; J: TRBJ2-1; DNA: TGTGCCAGCAGCCGATTAGCGGGAGGGCCCCCCTACAATGAGCAGTTCTTC; CDR3: CASSRLAGGPPYNEQFF
D: .; V: TRBV19; size: many; J: TRBJ1-2; DNA: TGTGCCAGTAGTATTGGGAGTGAGGGTGGCTACACCTTC; CDR3: CASSIGSEGGYTF
D: TRBD2; V: TRBV6-2/TRBV6-3; size: many; J: TRBJ2-2; DNA: TGTGCCAGCAGCCCCCTACTAGCGGGAGGCCCAGGCACCGGGGAGCTGTTTTTT; CDR3: CASSPLLAGGPGTGELFF
D: .; V: TRBV7-2; size: many; J: TRBJ1-3; DNA: TGTGCCAGCAGCTTACAGGCCCTCTCTGGAAACATCATATATTTT; CDR3: CASSLQALSGNIIYF
D: TRBD2; V: TRBV6-2/TRBV6-3; size: many; J: TRBJ2-3; DNA: TGTGCCAGCAGTTACACTAGCGGGGACACAGATACGCAGTATTTT; CDR3: CASSYTSGDTDTQYF
D: .; V: TRBV10-2; size: many; J: TRBJ1-1; DNA: TGCGCCAGCGGCTGGGGGAACACTGAAGCTTTCTTT; CDR3: CASGWGNTEAFF
D: TRBD2; V: TRBV29-1; size: many; J: TRBJ2-5; DNA: TGCAGCGTTGCAGGGCTAGCGGGTGTGGAGACCCAGTACTTC; CDR3: CSVAGLAGVETQYF
D: .; V: TRBV11-1; size: many; J: TRBJ2-1; DNA: TGTGCCAGCAGCCCGCGGCGTGGGGTTGGCAGATACAATGAGCAGTTCTTC; CDR3: CASSPRRGVGRYNEQFF
D: TRBD2; V: TRBV6-1; size: .; J: TRBJ2-7; DNA: TGTGCCAGCAGTGAAATCGGACTAGCGGGAGCACACGAGCAGTACTTC; CDR3: CASSEIGLAGAHEQYF
D: .; V: TRBV28; size: many; J: TRBJ2-5; DNA: TGTGCCAGCAGTTTACGAGGGAAGGAGACCCAGTACTTC; CDR3: CASSLRGKETQYF
D: TRBD2; V: TRBV11-2; size: many; J: TRBJ2-7; DNA: TGTGCCAGCAGCTTTGGACCTGGGGCGCGGGGGGAGCAGTACTTC; CDR3: CASSFGPGARGEQYF
D: .; V: TRBV19; size: many; J: TRBJ1-2; DNA: TGTGCCAGTAGTATAGCCGGGGCAACCTATGGCTACACCTTC; CDR3: CASSIAGATYGYTF